This passage covers 21 T cell receptor beta chains from one sample sequenced in a study of T cell responses to AZD1222 COVID-19 vaccine. The assay was immunoSEQ multiplex PCR, and TCRdb's table has in-frame clones only and misses some. Of some 150,000 clones in the sample, 89% are singletons; the top ten hold under 3.5%. Here the sequenced sample was peripheral blood, taken on day 0 of AZD1222 vaccination. Source of these receptors: an adult in good health.

The chain joins TRBV6-2 or TRBV6-3 to TRBJ2-7; no definite D call. Deletions cut 7 bases from V and 3 bases from J, with 28 bases between. CDR1 MNHEY and CDR2 SVGEGT come from the germline V gene. The CDR3 is 18 amino acids. The CDR3 DNA sequence: TGTGCCAGCACCCCTGGATGGGGTTTTTCTTCAGTGGACTACGAGCAGTACTTC. Translation: CASTPGWGFSSVDYEQYF.

This clone was found once. The V gene is TRBV12-3 or TRBV12-4, the J gene TRBJ2-7, with D perhaps given as TRBD1 or TRBD2 (6 bases each). Trimming stripped 4 bases from V and 6 bases from J, with 13 bases between. The CDR3 is 13 residues long. CDR3 protein: CASSSRGLVEQYF. As DNA, the CDR3 is TGTGCCAGCAGTTCTCGGGGGCTGGTCGAGCAGTACTTC.

The J gene is TRBJ1-2, the V gene TRBV6-5, with 8 bases aligning to TRBD1. The CDR3 contains 14 residues. V trimming: 6 bases; J trimming: 7 bases; junction bases outside the gene matches: 10. The germline CDR1 and CDR2 sequences are MNHEY and SVGAGI. CDR3 DNA sequence: TGTGCCAGCAGGACCGACAGGGGCGGTGGTGGCTACACCTTC. Translated: CASRTDRGGGGYTF.

V usage is TRBV5-4 and J usage is TRBJ2-1, with TRBD2 matching 7 bases. J lost 5 bases, V lost 0 bases, and 2 bases had no gene match. CDR1 is SGHNT, CDR2 YYREEE, per germline (reference sequence). The CDR3 has 14 amino acids. CDR3 in amino acids: CASSLVLADNEQFF. The CDR3 nucleotides are TGTGCCAGCAGCTTGGTTCTAGCGGACAATGAGCAGTTCTTC.

This rearrangement joins TRBV2 to TRBJ2-5; the match to TRBD2 covers 9 bases. Germline CDR1 and CDR2: SNHLY and FYNNEI. This CDR3 region has 13 residues. With 6 bases clipped from V and 7 bases from J, the junction kept 6 bases outside the gene matches. CDR3 coding DNA: TGTGCCAGCAGCACTAGCGGGCAGCGGACCCAGTACTTC. It is translated as CASSTSGQRTQYF.

The genes are TRBV5-6 and TRBJ1-1, with D perhaps matching TRBD1 (5 bases). In germline, CDR1 is SGHDT, CDR2 YYEEEE. The CDR3 has 13 amino acids. Trimming stripped 4 bases from V and 4 bases from J, with 11 bases between. This chain's CDR3 is CASSHLRGTEAFF. The CDR3 DNA reads TGTGCCAGCAGCCATTTAAGGGGCACTGAAGCTTTCTTT.

The chain links TRBV5-4 to TRBJ2-3; TRBD2 might be the D (5 bases). This CDR3 has 16 amino acids. CDR1 SGHNT and CDR2 YYREEE come from the germline V gene (reference sequence). Trimming stripped 0 bases from V and 0 bases from J, with 11 bases between. CDR3 bases: TGTGCCAGCAGCTTGGCCGGACGGAGGAGCACAGATACGCAGTATTTT. This encodes CASSLAGRRSTDTQYF.

Here the CDR3 reads CASSGGPDSTDTQYF. The DNA for the CDR3 is TGTGCCAGCAGCGGAGGGCCGGATAGCACAGATACGCAGTATTTT. The chain has TRBV28 and TRBJ2-3, with D perhaps TRBD2 (6 bases). Germline CDR1 and CDR2: MDHEN and SYDVKM. The V end was cut by 6 bases, the J end by 0 bases, with 13 bases between. The length of the CDR3 is 15 residues.

The J gene is TRBJ1-2, the V gene TRBV9; tentative D call: TRBD1 (5 bases). The ends were cut back, 0 bases at V and 2 bases at J, with 14 bases in the middle. The germline gives CDR1 SGDLS, CDR2 YYNGEE. The CDR3 is made up of 16 amino acids. The CDR3 here is CASSVARDFRNYGYTF. CDR3 DNA sequence: TGTGCCAGCAGCGTAGCTAGGGACTTTCGGAACTATGGCTACACCTTC. Filled out from reference TRBV9 and TRBJ1-2, the complete variable domain reads DSGVTQTPKHLITATGQRVTLRCSPRSGDLSVYWYQQSLDQGLQFLIQYYNGEERAKGNILERFSAQQFPDLHSELNLSSLELGDSALYFCASSVARDFRNYGYTFGSGTRLTVV.

The chain has TRBV28 and TRBJ1-5, with 7 bases lining up with TRBD1. This CDR3 is 15 amino acids long. CDR1 and CDR2 from the germline V gene are MDHEN and SYDVKM. The J segment lost 5 bases and the V segment lost 3 bases, leaving 7 bases of the junction unmatched. The CDR3 nucleotides read TGTGCCAGCAGTTTCCGAGGGACAGCATATCAGCCCCAGCATTTT. Its protein product is CASSFRGTAYQPQHF.

V is TRBV6-2 or TRBV6-3 and J is TRBJ1-6; 9 bases are shared with TRBD1. This CDR3 has 16 residues. The V gene end was trimmed by 6 bases and the J gene end by 9 bases; junction bases not matched to a gene: 12. Germline V gene sequence: CDR1 MNHEY, CDR2 SVGEGT. CDR3: CASSHSPGQGFSPLHF. The CDR3 DNA is TGTGCCAGCAGCCACTCGCCGGGACAGGGTTTTTCACCCCTCCACTTT.

This clone was counted once. The V and J genes are TRBV19 and TRBJ1-3; a possible D gene is TRBD1 (6 bases). V dropped 5 bases and J dropped 0 bases, with 14 bases sitting between them. Germline-derived CDR1 and CDR2 are LNHDA and SQIVND (reference sequence). There are 16 residues in the CDR3. CDR3 region: CASSEQGPFSGNTIYF. DNA for the CDR3: TGTGCCAGTAGTGAACAGGGTCCTTTCTCTGGAAACACCATATATTTT.

This clone was observed a few times. V gene TRBV9 combines with J gene TRBJ1-3; D is perhaps TRBD1 (5 bases). With 0 bases removed from V and 0 bases from J, the gap between germline ends came to 10 bases. Germline V lookup: CDR1 SGDLS, CDR2 YYNGEE. The CDR3 is 16 amino acids. CDR3 sequence reads: CASSVEGAVSGNTIYF. The DNA of the CDR3 is TGTGCCAGCAGCGTAGAAGGGGCGGTCTCTGGAAACACCATATATTTT.

J is TRBJ1-5 and V is TRBV5-1; TRBD1 matches 9 bases. This CDR3 is built from 19 residues. After removal of 1 base from V and 0 bases from J, the junction contained 11 bases not matched to a gene. CDR1 is SGHRS and CDR2 is YFSETQ in the germline V gene. CDR3 DNA sequence: TGCGCCAGCAGCTTGTATTCGGACAGGGGTAAGAGTAGCAATCAGCCCCAGCATTTT. Its protein is CASSLYSDRGKSSNQPQHF.

The chain combines TRBV3-1 (or the pseudogene TRBV3-2) with TRBJ1-2; 10 bases are shared with TRBD1. In germline, CDR1 is LGHDT, CDR2 YNNKEL (reference sequence). With 4 bases clipped from V and 4 bases from J, the junction kept 6 bases outside the gene matches. CDR3 length equals 15 residues. The CDR3 loop is CASSPRTGGIYGYTF. As DNA, the CDR3 is TGTGCCAGCAGCCCACGGACAGGGGGTATCTATGGCTACACCTTC.

The chain has TRBV28 and TRBJ1-5; tentative D call: TRBD1 (6 bases). The CDR3 totals 16 residues. V gave up 7 bases and J gave up 4 bases, with 20 bases separating them. Looked up from germline, CDR1 is MDHEN and CDR2 is SYDVKM. CDR3 sequence reads: CASKAGAFTGNQPQHF. In DNA form, the CDR3 reads TGTGCCAGCAAGGCGGGGGCGTTTACGGGAAATCAGCCCCAGCATTTT.

V is TRBV6-1 and J is TRBJ2-1, with 11 positions matching TRBD2. The germline V gene has CDR1 MNHNS and CDR2 SASEGT. V lost 0 bases to trimming and J lost 2 bases; unmatched junction nucleotides: 0. The CDR3 covers 16 residues. CDR3 residues: CASSEASGGAYNEQFF. For the CDR3, the DNA is TGTGCCAGCAGTGAAGCTAGCGGGGGGGCCTACAATGAGCAGTTCTTC.

This clone has only one observation. J is TRBJ1-1 and V is TRBV19; 7 bases align to TRBD1. After removal of 4 bases from V and 0 bases from J, the junction contained 2 bases not matched to a gene. The length of the CDR3 is 14 residues. Germline V CDR1 and CDR2: LNHDA, SQIVND (reference sequence). The CDR3 is CASSKDRVNTEAFF. CDR3 nucleotides: TGTGCCAGTAGTAAAGACAGGGTGAACACTGAAGCTTTCTTT.

V usage is TRBV7-2 and J usage is TRBJ2-1; D not certain. CDR3 length: 13 residues. Trimming took off 5 bases at V and 5 bases at J, with 10 bases between the two ends. Germline V lookup: CDR1 SGHTA, CDR2 FQGNSA. This chain's CDR3 is CASSPHLNNEQFF. CDR3 sequence (DNA): TGTGCCAGCAGCCCCCATCTAAACAATGAGCAGTTCTTC.

This clone has a single count. This chain uses TRBV30 with TRBJ1-5; tentative D call: TRBD1 (6 bases). Germline V gene lookup returns CDR1 GTSNPN and CDR2 SVGIG (reference sequence). CDR3 size: 15 residues. V was clipped by 0 bases and J by 7 bases, with 16 bases between them. Here the CDR3 DNA reads TGTGCCTGGAGTGTACGTGGCAGGGGAGACCAGCCCCAGCATTTT. The encoded protein is CAWSVRGRGDQPQHF.

V is TRBV28 and J is TRBJ1-5; D might be TRBD1 (5 bases). The V gene's germline CDR1 is MDHEN and CDR2 SYDVKM. The CDR3 sequence is 15 residues long. Between the trimmed V and J ends, which lost 2 bases and 5 bases, there was a span of 13 bases. CDR3 amino acids: CASSLGGGFDQPQHF. The CDR3 nucleotides read TGTGCCAGCAGTTTAGGGGGAGGGTTCGATCAGCCCCAGCATTTT.